The 24 T cell receptor beta chains presented below share a single source sample, sequenced in a study of identical twins. MiXCR was run by TCRdb on the 5' RACE reads, yielding one entry per CDR3 protein. The sample lists hundreds of thousands of distinct CDR3 sequences, 7.5% occurring once. These data were likewise used in another study, on yellow fever vaccine responses in identical twins.

The sample was memory (CD45RO+) T cells sorted from blood. The receptors come from a woman aged 18 to 35 in good health.

The rearrangement uses TRBV7-9 and TRBJ2-5; D is possibly TRBD2 (6 bases). The CDR3 extends over 12 amino acids. CDR1 is SEHNR and CDR2 is FQNEAQ in the germline V gene (reference sequence). Trimming pared 2 bases from V and 10 bases from J, leaving 11 bases between. DNA for the CDR3: TGTGCCAGCAGCTTATTAAGGGACTTCCAGTACTTC. It yields the protein CASSLLRDFQYF.

This clonotype has ten or more counts. The V and J genes are TRBV12-3 or TRBV12-4 and TRBJ2-7; D possibly corresponds to TRBD2 (7 bases). The CDR3 contains 11 residues. V gave up 9 bases and J gave up 6 bases, with 12 bases separating them. DNA for the CDR3: TGTGCCAGTAAAAGGGGGGGCGAGCAGTACTTC. Amino acid sequence: CASKRGGEQYF.

Ten or more counts support this clonotype. This sequence joins TRBV6-5 and TRBJ2-5, with D unclear. V gave up 2 bases and J gave up 3 bases, with 10 bases separating them. Germline assignment: CDR1 MNHEY and CDR2 SVGAGI. The CDR3 is 14 amino acids. The CDR3, as DNA: TGTGCCAGCAGTTACGGACCAGGCAAAGAGACCCAGTACTTC. This gives the protein CASSYGPGKETQYF.

This clonotype appeared a few times. The chain recombines TRBV7-2 with TRBJ2-7; 9 nucleotides match TRBD2. CDR3 length: 16 amino acids. With 5 bases clipped from V and 7 bases from J, the junction kept 15 bases outside the gene matches. CDR1 is SGHTA, CDR2 FQGNSA, per germline. The CDR3 loop reads CASSPQLAGVLGEQYF. CDR3 DNA: TGTGCCAGCAGCCCACAACTAGCGGGTGTTTTGGGAGAGCAGTACTTC.

Many counts were recorded for this clonotype. The chain uses TRBV5-1 and TRBJ2-5; 7 bases are shared with TRBD2. The V segment lost 1 base and the J segment 1 base; nucleotides outside the gene matches: 4. The CDR3 spans 15 residues. Germline CDR1 is SGHRS and CDR2 is YFSETQ. The CDR3 loop is CASSLRASGQETQYF. In DNA form, the CDR3 reads TGCGCCAGCAGCTTGAGGGCTAGCGGCCAAGAGACCCAGTACTTC.

This clonotype was counted a few times. The CDR3 sequence: CASSFLTDRGKTEAFF. The CDR3 nucleotides are TGTGCCAGCAGCTTCTTAACGGACAGGGGTAAGACTGAAGCTTTCTTT. The chain uses TRBV5-6 and TRBJ1-1, with 9 bases lining up with TRBD1. V shed 2 bases and J 5 bases; nucleotides not matched to a gene: 10. Germline assignment: CDR1 SGHDT and CDR2 YYEEEE. The CDR3 covers 16 residues. Together with reference TRBV5-6 and TRBJ1-1, the CDR3 gives the full variable domain: DAGVTQSPTHLIKTRGQQVTLRCSPKSGHDTVSWYQQALGQGPQFIFQYYEEEERQRGNFPDRFSGHQFPNYSSELNVNALLLGDSALYLCASSFLTDRGKTEAFFGQGTRLTVV.

This clonotype showed up many times. The chain is built from TRBV12-3 or TRBV12-4 and TRBJ1-5; the D is unclear. The ends were cut back, 1 base at V and 6 bases at J, with 7 bases in the middle. The CDR3 totals 13 residues. The CDR3 nucleotides are TGTGCCAGCAGTTTAGTTGGGTTTCAGCCCCAGCATTTT. Translated, it gives CASSLVGFQPQHF.

At least ten counts were recorded for this clonotype. This chain links TRBV29-1 with TRBJ2-7; TRBD1 matches 8 bases. CDR3 length: 14 residues. Looked up from germline, CDR1 is SQVTM and CDR2 is ANQGSEA. The J segment lost 4 bases and the V segment lost 5 bases, leaving 10 bases of the junction unmatched. This CDR3 reads CSVPVGTGSYEQYF. CDR3 nucleotides: TGCAGCGTTCCGGTTGGGACAGGCTCATACGAGCAGTACTTC.

There are a few counts of this clonotype. This rearrangement joins TRBV28 to TRBJ2-1, with D perhaps matching TRBD1 (6 bases). V was clipped by 4 bases and J by 8 bases, with 15 bases between them. The CDR3 is 14 residues long. CDR1 and CDR2 (germline): MDHEN, SYDVKM. The CDR3 nucleotides read TGTGCCAGCAGTTCCCCAGGGGTCTGGGATGAGCAGTTCTTC. Its translation: CASSSPGVWDEQFF.

This chain uses TRBV28 with TRBJ1-5; 9 nucleotides line up with TRBD1. After removal of 6 bases from V and 0 bases from J, the junction contained 12 bases not matched to a gene. Per germline, CDR1 MDHEN and CDR2 SYDVKM. The CDR3 is made up of 18 amino acids. CDR3 DNA: TGTGCCAGCAGCCTAGACAGGGGGAAGGGTTATAGCAATCAGCCCCAGCATTTT. Protein product: CASSLDRGKGYSNQPQHF. Supplemented by reference TRBV28 and TRBJ1-5, the full variable domain reads DVKVTQSSRYLVKRTGEKVFLECVQDMDHENMFWYRQDPGLGLRLIYFSYDVKMKEKGDIPEGYSVSREKKERFSLILESASTNQTSMYLCASSLDRGKGYSNQPQHFGDGTRLSIL.

This clonotype was picked up a small number of times. The gene calls are TRBV14 and TRBJ2-7, with D possibly being TRBD1 or TRBD2 (5 bases each). The V end lost 4 bases, the J end lost 7 bases, and 14 bases lay between the germline ends. The CDR3 spans 13 residues. CDR1 is SGHDN, CDR2 FVKESK, per germline. The CDR3 DNA sequence: TGTGCCAGCAGCCGGGACCTGGCAGGGGAGCAGTACTTC. This codes for CASSRDLAGEQYF. Full variable domain (remainder filled in from reference TRBV14 and TRBJ2-7): EAGVTQFPSHSVIEKGQTVTLRCDPISGHDNLYWYRRVMGKEIKFLLHFVKESKQDESGMPNNRFLAERTGGTYSTLKVQPAELEDSGVYFCASSRDLAGEQYFGPGTRLTVT.

This clonotype was recorded at least ten times. The chain joins TRBV7-9 to TRBJ2-3, with 12 nucleotides matching TRBD2. V was clipped by 5 bases and J by 1 base; unmatched bases: 4. CDR3 size: 16 residues. Germline V gene lookup returns CDR1 SEHNR and CDR2 FQNEAQ (reference sequence). This CDR3 is CASSPLAGGRTDTQYF. The CDR3 DNA reads TGTGCCAGCAGCCCACTAGCGGGGGGACGCACAGATACGCAGTATTTT.

This clonotype was counted many times. The genes are TRBV4-3 and TRBJ2-2; TRBD1 agrees at 12 bases. Germline V gives CDR1 LGHNA, CDR2 YSLEER. V dropped 3 bases and J dropped 2; count of bases not matched to a gene: 7. This CDR3 comprises 18 residues. The CDR3 protein is CASSQGTGGDVNTGELFF. For the CDR3, the DNA is TGCGCCAGCAGCCAGGGGACAGGGGGCGATGTTAACACCGGGGAGCTGTTTTTT.

V and J are TRBV28 and TRBJ2-6; maybe TRBD2 (5 bases). The germline gives CDR1 MDHEN, CDR2 SYDVKM. V lost 2 bases and J 2 bases, leaving 7 bases between the germline ends. The CDR3 is made up of 15 amino acids. This CDR3 is CASSLPGTGANVLTF. The CDR3 region has the DNA TGTGCCAGCAGTTTACCGGGGACTGGGGCCAACGTCCTGACTTTC.

The rearrangement links TRBV7-9 to TRBJ1-4; D may be TRBD1 (5 bases). Germline V gives CDR1 SEHNR, CDR2 FQNEAQ (reference sequence). Trimming removed 8 bases from V and 7 bases from J, with 17 bases in between. CDR3 length: 14 residues. CDR3 DNA: TGTGCCAGCTTACCGGGGCGAGAAGGTGAAAAACTGTTTTTT. This encodes CASLPGREGEKLFF.

The gene calls are TRBV3-1 and TRBJ2-7; no firm D call. Germline V gene data show CDR1 as LGHDT and CDR2 as YNNKEL (reference sequence). The ends were cut back, 3 bases at V and 2 bases at J, with 8 bases in the middle. This CDR3 spans 13 amino acids. The CDR3 loop is CASSQNLAYEQYF. In DNA form, the CDR3 reads TGTGCCAGCAGCCAGAATCTAGCCTACGAGCAGTACTTC.

This clonotype was counted between two and nine times. The V gene is TRBV20-1, the J gene TRBJ1-6, with 9 bases fitting TRBD1. Germline V gene data show CDR1 as DFQATT and CDR2 as SNEGSKA (reference sequence). The CDR3 runs to 16 residues. V trimming: 5 bases; J trimming: 6 bases; junction bases outside the gene matches: 11. The CDR3 region is CSALRGQGGGNSPLHF. The DNA of the CDR3 is TGCAGTGCTCTGAGGGGACAGGGAGGCGGTAATTCACCCCTCCACTTT.

This clonotype showed up many times. The chain recombines TRBV4-2 with TRBJ2-3; weak D call: TRBD1 (6 bases). The CDR3 is 14 residues long. Germline V CDR1 and CDR2: LGHNA, YNFKEQ. V was clipped by 5 bases and J by 2 bases, with 11 bases between them. CDR3 protein: CASSIRGATDTQYF. In DNA form, the CDR3 reads TGTGCCAGCAGCATCAGGGGAGCCACAGATACGCAGTATTTT.

The table lists this clonotype with a few counts. The chain is built from TRBV4-2 and TRBJ2-3, with TRBD2 matching 8 bases. Trimming took 1 base from V and 4 from J; bases not matched to a gene: 10. The CDR3 sequence is 17 residues long. Per germline, CDR1 LGHNA and CDR2 YNFKEQ. The CDR3 bases are TGTGCCAGCAGCCAAGGTCGGGGGGGCTATGGGGCAGATACGCAGTATTTT. It specifies CASSQGRGGYGADTQYF.

V is TRBV30 and J is TRBJ2-3, with D unresolved. V gave up 0 bases and J gave up 6 bases, with 7 bases separating them. Per germline, CDR1 GTSNPN and CDR2 SVGIG (reference sequence). The length of the CDR3 is 12 residues. The CDR3 nucleotides are TGTGCCTGGAGTGTTAGTGGCGATACGCAGTATTTT. Residues: CAWSVSGDTQYF.

This clonotype was seen ten or more times. The rearrangement uses TRBV25-1 and TRBJ2-2; D not certain. The germline V and J ends were trimmed by 3 bases and 1 base, with 9 bases remaining between them. The germline CDR1 and CDR2 sequences are MGHDK and SYGVNS. The CDR3 length is 15 residues. CDR3 in DNA: TGTGCCAGCAGTGAGCGAAAGGGGAACACCGGGGAGCTGTTTTTT. It is translated as CASSERKGNTGELFF. Using reference TRBV25-1 and TRBJ2-2 for the parts outside the CDR3, the full variable domain is EADIYQTPRYLVIGTGKKITLECSQTMGHDKMYWYQQDPGMELHLIHYSYGVNSTEKGDLSSESTVSRIRTEHFPLTLESARPSHTSQYLCASSERKGNTGELFFGEGSRLTVL.

This clonotype was recorded many times. The V call is TRBV29-1, the J call TRBJ1-1, with TRBD1 matching 8 bases. The CDR3 is 13 amino acids. With 7 bases clipped from V and 0 bases from J, the junction kept 4 bases outside the gene matches. CDR1 and CDR2 (germline): SQVTM, ANQGSEA. The CDR3 region has the DNA TGCAGCGGACAGGGGAAACTGAACACTGAAGCTTTCTTT. It translates to CSGQGKLNTEAFF. Supplemented by reference TRBV29-1 and TRBJ1-1, the full variable domain reads SAVISQKPSRDICQRGTSLTIQCQVDSQVTMMFWYRQQPGQSLTLIATANQGSEATYESGFVIDKFPISRPNLTFSTLTVSNMSPEDSSIYLCSGQGKLNTEAFFGQGTRLTVV.

This clonotype was detected only a few times. V gene TRBV4-3 combines with J gene TRBJ2-3, with D possibly being TRBD2 (7 bases). CDR1 is LGHNA and CDR2 is YSLEER in the germline V gene. There are 16 residues in the CDR3. V lost 0 bases and J 4 bases, leaving 14 bases between the germline ends. The CDR3 protein is CASSQDKRGGADTQYF. In nucleotides, the CDR3 is TGCGCCAGCAGCCAAGATAAGAGGGGGGGCGCAGATACGCAGTATTTT.

In this sample, this clonotype turned up a few times. The chain carries TRBV10-3 and TRBJ2-5; 14 bases agree with TRBD2. Per germline, CDR1 ENHRY and CDR2 SYGVKD. The CDR3 length is 17 residues. J lost 2 bases, V lost 10 bases, and 12 bases had no gene match. CDR3 in DNA: TGTGCCACTACGACGACGACTAGCGGGGGGGGACAAGAGACCCAGTACTTC. The encoded protein is CATTTTTSGGGQETQYF.